Presented here are 6 T cell receptor beta chains from one specimen sequenced in a study of human T cells and chemical hapten exposure. As to time point: patch test 2, 6 weeks after DPC sensitization. The treatment here: therapeutic diphenylcyclopropenone sensitization with weekly scalp DPC. TCRdb re-derived calls from the RACE reads in MiXCR, one entry per CDR3 protein. Counted here are more than 75,000 distinct CDR3 sequences, about 9.6% occurring once; the ten biggest clones make up more than 2%. This specimen was whole blood, taken in connection with sensitization to the hapten diphenylcyclopropenone (DPC). The origin of the receptors is a woman between 40 and 50 years old with alopecia areata. Some clones in this sample may be carry-over from other donors' samples.

This clonotype occurred many times. This rearrangement joins TRBV29-1 to TRBJ2-1; 11 nucleotides align to TRBD2. Germline V gene lookup returns CDR1 SQVTM and CDR2 ANQGSEA. Trimming took 6 bases from V and 7 from J; bases not matched to a gene: 5. This CDR3 has 13 amino acids. The CDR3 DNA is TGCAGCGTCCTACTAGCGGGGGCGAATGAGCAGTTCTTC. Translated: CSVLLAGANEQFF.

This clonotype was seen more than once but under ten times. V and J are TRBV18 and TRBJ1-3; 9 bases align to TRBD1. The V gene's germline CDR1 is KGHSH and CDR2 LQKENI. J gave up 2 bases and V 3 bases, and 5 bases lay outside the gene matches. The CDR3 loop spans 16 amino acids. CDR3 coding DNA: TGTGCCAGCTCACCGGGACAGGGTTTAACTGGAAACACCATATATTTT. Protein sequence: CASSPGQGLTGNTIYF. The variable domain in full, with the rest retrieved from reference TRBV18 and TRBJ1-3, is NAGVMQNPRHLVRRRGQEARLRCSPMKGHSHVYWYRQLPEEGLKFMVYLQKENIIDESGMPKERFSAEFPKEGPSILRIQQVVRGDSAAYFCASSPGQGLTGNTIYFGEGSWLTVV.

This clonotype was found many times. The rearrangement uses TRBV7-9 and TRBJ2-3; TRBD1 matches 9 bases. Germline CDR1 SEHNR, CDR2 FQNEAQ (reference sequence). With V trimmed by 5 bases and J by 3 bases, 6 bases remained unmatched. This CDR3 is 15 amino acids long. CDR3 in amino acids: CASSEDRGGTDTQYF. CDR3 bases: TGTGCCAGCAGCGAGGACAGGGGAGGGACAGATACGCAGTATTTT.

This clonotype came up many times. This sequence joins TRBV7-6 and TRBJ1-5, with TRBD1 matching over 7 bases. Losses at the gene ends were 5 bases for V and 4 bases for J; bases not matched to a gene: 11. The CDR3 has 16 amino acids. Per the germline V gene, CDR1 is SGHVS and CDR2 is FNYEAQ. The CDR3 spells CASSRGEGAWNQPQHF. The CDR3 DNA follows: TGTGCCAGCAGCCGCGGGGAGGGGGCGTGGAATCAGCCCCAGCATTTT.

This clonotype came up a few times. The CDR3 nucleotides read TGTGCCAGCAGCTTGGACTCTAGTGGCAATCAGCCCCAGCATTTT. Encoded protein: CASSLDSSGNQPQHF. This sequence joins TRBV5-4 and TRBJ1-5; D remains ambiguous. Germline lookup yields CDR1 SGHNT and CDR2 YYREEE (reference sequence). The CDR3 sequence is 15 residues long. Trimming cost V 0 bases and J 2 bases, with 9 bases left between them. The whole variable domain, filled in from reference TRBV5-4 and TRBJ1-5, reads ETGVTQSPTHLIKTRGQQVTLRCSSQSGHNTVSWYQQALGQGPQFIFQYYREEENGRGNFPPRFSGLQFPNYSSELNVNALELDDSALYLCASSLDSSGNQPQHFGDGTRLSIL.

This clonotype was counted ten times or more. The chain uses TRBV5-1 and TRBJ1-6, with no clear D. From germline, CDR1 is SGHRS and CDR2 YFSETQ. V lost 3 bases and J 5 bases, leaving 9 bases between the germline ends. CDR3 length: 14 amino acids. This chain's CDR3 is CASSWPGNNSPLHF. CDR3 sequence (DNA): TGCGCCAGCAGCTGGCCGGGGAATAATTCACCCCTCCACTTT.